This T cell receptor beta chain was captured in a study of blood T cells in healthy people across ages (dated by TCRdb to 2014 to 2015). Study-wide context: In model experiments, template switching captured about one uniquely barcoded TCR beta cDNA molecule for every two T cells. To track age-related changes in TCR beta repertoire diversity, the study relied on deep sequencing normalized with unique cDNA molecular identifiers. The donors were divided into four age groups: young (average around 16 years), middle-aged (under 40), aged (under 70) and long-lived (roughly 82). To avoid experimental bias, donors of different ages were distributed randomly across sequencing lanes. For two donors (one aged 18 to 30 and one aged 80 or older), the study analyzed two additional independent replicas of 1 million unique cDNA reads from the same blood draw. Paper-wide results and their limitations: Observed TCR beta diversity correlated strongly with the percentage of naive T cells measured by flow cytometry. Estimates of total diversity from one million sequenced T cells were regarded as lower bounds and underestimates. As age increased, observed TCR beta diversity per million T cells dropped in a roughly linear way, and a significant reduction was already evident by age 40. Because donor CMV infection status was unknown, age-related changes in expanded clonotypes were potentially confounded. Compared with the aged group, the long-lived group had more naive CD4+ T cells, fewer expanded clones and increased TCR diversity, a pattern suggesting age selection. Conclusive comparison of naive and antigen-experienced compartments was prevented by the profiling of bulk unsorted PBMCs.

A remark on this clonotype: It has no known antigen specificity. There are no base qualities to consult, and no much larger clone falls within one base.

The CDR3 contains 12 residues, cysteine and phenylalanine counted. This entry keeps only the CDR3 DNA: 36 bases, framed from base 1. From a lookup of the germline V gene (reference sequence), CDR1 and CDR2 are DFQATT and SNEGSKA. Unmatched junction bases come to 4, with V trimmed by 5 bases and J by 7 bases. Preparation of the library involved 5' RACE. The instrument was an Illumina HiSeq 2500. A second PCR of roughly 6 to 11 cycles was run with a J-beta primer mix and a sample-barcoded 5' primer. Each TCR beta cDNA molecule received a unique molecular identifier from a template-switch 5' adaptor carrying 12 random nucleotides. Each sample yielded at least 2.5 million CDR3-containing paired-end reads. First-strand cDNA was synthesized from all RNA with the Mint cDNA synthesis kit, primed by a TRBC-specific oligonucleotide. All cDNA was treated with uracil-DNA glycosylase and then went through a first 18-cycle PCR with the universal primers M1SS and BC2_uni_R. The published analysis was carried out like this. Normalization of each sample was performed by random selection of 1 million high-quality reads, each carrying a distinct molecular identifier. Reads with shared molecular identifiers were discarded instead of being binned into consensus sequences. MiTCR, with a Q25 quality threshold and the strictest error-elimination algorithm, was used for CDR3 identification, clonotype clustering and error correction. A nonparametric unseen species model using Euler transformation provided a lower-bound estimate of total TCR beta diversity. The public reads were run again by TCRdb, first through fastp at Q25 and then through MiXCR, and only productive beta chains were kept. Rows are combined by CDR3 protein, so each entry shows the most common genes and DNA. These V and J calls are TCRdb output, not the study's own analysis. The sample includes around 1,600,000 distinct CDR3 sequences, with approximately 43% observed a single time. Approximately 4.1% of the sample lies in the top ten.

The 40 or so donors, aged about 6 to 95 years, were systemically healthy Caucasian individuals from Russia. Each donor gave about 10 milliliters of peripheral blood, drawn into EDTA-treated Vacutainer tubes. Ficoll-Paque density-gradient centrifugation was used to isolate PBMCs, with at least 6.5 million obtained per sample. Total RNA, at least 5 micrograms per sample, was extracted from PBMCs with Trizol reagent. The percentages of naive CD45RAhigh/CD27high T cells were determined by flow cytometry on a PBMC aliquot from every donor. This clonotype was obtained from a woman between 18 and 29 years old in good health. The sequencing sample was made of blood. In this chain, TRBV20-1 is recombined with TRBJ1-4; 7 nucleotides in the junction match TRBD1. The CDR3 reads CSAQDRPEKLFF. The DNA is as follows: TGCAGTGCTCAGGACAGGCCTGAAAAACTGTTTTTT.